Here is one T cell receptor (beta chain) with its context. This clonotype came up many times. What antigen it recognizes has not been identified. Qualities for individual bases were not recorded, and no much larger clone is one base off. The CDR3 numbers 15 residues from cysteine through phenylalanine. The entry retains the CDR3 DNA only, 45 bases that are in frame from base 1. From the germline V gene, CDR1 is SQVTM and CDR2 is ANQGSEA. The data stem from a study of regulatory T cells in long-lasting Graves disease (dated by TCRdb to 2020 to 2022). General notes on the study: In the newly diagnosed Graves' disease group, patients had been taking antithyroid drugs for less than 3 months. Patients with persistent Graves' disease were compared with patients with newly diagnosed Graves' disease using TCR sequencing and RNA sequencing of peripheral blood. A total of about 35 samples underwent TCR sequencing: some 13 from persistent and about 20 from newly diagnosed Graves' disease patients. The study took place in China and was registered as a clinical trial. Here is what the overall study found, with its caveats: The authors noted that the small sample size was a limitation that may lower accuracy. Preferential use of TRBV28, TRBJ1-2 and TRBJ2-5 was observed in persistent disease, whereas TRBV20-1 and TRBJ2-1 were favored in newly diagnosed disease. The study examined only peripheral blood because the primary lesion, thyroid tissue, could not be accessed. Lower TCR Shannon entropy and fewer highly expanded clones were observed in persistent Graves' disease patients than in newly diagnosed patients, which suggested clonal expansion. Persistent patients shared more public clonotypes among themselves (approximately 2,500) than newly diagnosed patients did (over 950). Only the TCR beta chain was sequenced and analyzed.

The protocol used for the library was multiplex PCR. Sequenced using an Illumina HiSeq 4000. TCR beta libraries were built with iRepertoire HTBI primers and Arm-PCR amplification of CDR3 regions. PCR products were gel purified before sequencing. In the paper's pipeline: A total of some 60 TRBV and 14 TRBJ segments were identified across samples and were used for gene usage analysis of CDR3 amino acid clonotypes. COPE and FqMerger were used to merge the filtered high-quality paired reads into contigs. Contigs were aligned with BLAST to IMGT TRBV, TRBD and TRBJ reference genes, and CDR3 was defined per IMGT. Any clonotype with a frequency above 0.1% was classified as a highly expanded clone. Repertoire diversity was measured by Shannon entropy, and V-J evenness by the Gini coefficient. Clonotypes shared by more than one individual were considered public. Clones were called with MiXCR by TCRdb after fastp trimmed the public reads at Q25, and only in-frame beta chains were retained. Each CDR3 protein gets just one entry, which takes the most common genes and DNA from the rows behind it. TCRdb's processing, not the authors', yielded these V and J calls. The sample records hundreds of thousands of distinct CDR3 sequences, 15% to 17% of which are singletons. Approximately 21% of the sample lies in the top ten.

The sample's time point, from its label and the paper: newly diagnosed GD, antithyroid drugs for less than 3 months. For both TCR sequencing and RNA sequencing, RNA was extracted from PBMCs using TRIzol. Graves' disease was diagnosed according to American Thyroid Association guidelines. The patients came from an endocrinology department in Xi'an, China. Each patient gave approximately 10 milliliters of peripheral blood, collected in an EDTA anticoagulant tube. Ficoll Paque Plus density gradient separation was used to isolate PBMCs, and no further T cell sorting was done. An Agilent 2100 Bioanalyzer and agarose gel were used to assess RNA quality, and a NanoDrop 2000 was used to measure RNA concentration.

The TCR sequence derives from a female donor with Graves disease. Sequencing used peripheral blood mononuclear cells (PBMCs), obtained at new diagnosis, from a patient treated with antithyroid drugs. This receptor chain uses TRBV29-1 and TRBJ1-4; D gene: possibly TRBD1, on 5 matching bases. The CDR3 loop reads CSDSSKTVHNEKLFF. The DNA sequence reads TGCAGTGACAGCTCTAAGACAGTACATAATGAAAAACTGTTTTTT.